The 10 T cell receptor beta chains in this list originate from one sample, sequenced in a study of T cell clonality in common variable immunodeficiency. Libraries were prepared by immunoSEQ multiplex PCR; TCRdb keeps only in-frame clonotypes and omits some of them. The record shows tens of thousands of clones for this sample, with no singletons present. Sequencing was performed on peripheral blood mononuclear cells. These receptors were taken from a person aged 18 to 70 in good health.

This clone was detected ten times or more. The missing CDR3 end, 3 residues past where the read stops, is filled in from the germline J gene. V is TRBV10-2 and J is TRBJ1-5, with TRBD1 identical over 7 bases. V dropped 2 bases and J dropped 3; count of bases not matched to a gene: 4. The CDR3 spans 15 residues. The germline V gene encodes CDR1 WSHSY and CDR2 SAAADI. CDR3 DNA (partial): TGCGCCAGCAGTGAGGCAGGGGGAGCCAATCAGCCC. The encoded protein is CASSEAGGANQP. The whole CDR3 reads CASSEAGGANQPQHF.

This clone was seen many times. The CDR3 goes on 3 residues after the read ends, and that part is filled in from the germline J gene. The chain links TRBV19 to TRBJ1-1; possibly TRBD1 for D (5 bases). The V end was cut by 7 bases, the J end by 0 bases, with 15 bases between. Germline CDR1 reads LNHDA; CDR2 reads SQIVND (reference sequence). This CDR3 is built from 15 residues. CDR3 amino acids: CASTPRGGVNTEAFF. The part of the CDR3 DNA that was read is TGTGCCAGTACCCCCCGGGGGGGGGTGAACACTGAA.

This clone was counted many times. The read is 3 residues too short to cover the CDR3 end, so that end is filled in from the germline J gene. The rearrangement links TRBV5-1 to TRBJ2-7; 8 bases agree with TRBD1. CDR1 and CDR2 (germline): SGHRS, YFSETQ. The ends lost 4 bases at V and 6 bases at J; junction bases unmatched: 9. The CDR3 loop spans 14 amino acids. The chain's CDR3 is CASSAGETGGEQYF. CDR3 DNA (partial): TGCGCCAGCAGCGCAGGTGAAACAGGGGGCGAG.

This clone was observed at least ten times. The read stops 3 residues short of the end of the CDR3; the missing end is completed from the germline J gene. The rearrangement links TRBV20-1 to TRBJ1-5; the D gene is possibly TRBD1 (5 bases). Trimming shortened V by 6 bases and J by 1 base, and 13 bases separated the two germline ends. The CDR3 loop spans 14 amino acids. Germline V gene data show CDR1 as DFQATT and CDR2 as SNEGSKA (reference sequence). The sequenced part of the CDR3 DNA is TGCAGTGCCCCCCAGGGAGGGAGCAATCAGCCC. It encodes CSAPQGGSNQP. From start to end, the CDR3 is CSAPQGGSNQPQHF.

This clone occurred many times. Read coverage stops 3 residues before the CDR3 terminus; the germline J gene supplies the remainder. The rearrangement joins TRBV10-1 to TRBJ2-7; 8 bases are a match to TRBD1. Germline V gene lookup returns CDR1 WNHNN and CDR2 SYGVQD (reference sequence). CDR3 size: 14 residues. V shed 0 bases and J 6 bases; nucleotides not matched to a gene: 4. Incomplete CDR3 DNA: TGCGCCAGCAGTGAGTCGTCAGGGGGCGGCGAG. Translation gives CASSESSGGGE. The complete CDR3 reads CASSESSGGGEQYF.

Many counts were recorded for this clone. The DNA ends 3 residues before the CDR3 does, and the rest of the CDR3 is filled in from the germline J gene. The chain is built from TRBV14 and TRBJ2-1, with 14 bases lining up with TRBD2. CDR3 length: 14 residues. Germline CDR1 is SGHDN and CDR2 is FVKESK. Trimming removed 6 bases from V and 8 bases from J; junction bases left unmatched: 3. The CDR3: CASSPGLAGDEQFF. The CDR3 DNA, read in part, is TGTGCCAGCAGTCCGGGACTAGCGGGAGATGAG.

This clone was observed at least ten times. The read is 3 residues too short to cover the CDR3 end, so that end is filled in from the germline J gene. The chain links TRBV20-1 to TRBJ2-7; no definite D call. The germline V gene has CDR1 DFQATT and CDR2 SNEGSKA (reference sequence). V gave up 0 bases and J gave up 1 base, with 10 bases separating them. The CDR3 has 14 residues. CDR3 bases read: TGCAGTGCTAGAGACGCGGAGAAGTCCTACGAG. Protein sequence: CSARDAEKSYE. The entire CDR3 is CSARDAEKSYEQYF.

This clone was counted ten times or more. The read terminates 3 residues before the CDR3 end, so the remaining end is supplied by the germline J gene. The chain has TRBV6-2 or TRBV6-3 and TRBJ2-1, with 8 positions matching TRBD1. The length of the CDR3 is 16 residues. In germline, CDR1 is MNHEY, CDR2 SVGEGT. The ends lost 0 bases at V and 4 bases at J; junction bases unmatched: 5. The CDR3 DNA, read in part, is TGTGCCAGCAGTTACTCTAGGACAGGGCGATACAATGAG. Translated: CASSYSRTGRYNE. The whole CDR3 is CASSYSRTGRYNEQFF.

This clone was seen repeatedly, ten times or more. The CDR3 goes on 3 residues after the read ends, and that part is filled in from the germline J gene. The chain carries TRBV5-6 and TRBJ2-3; D gene unclear. Germline CDR1 SGHDT, CDR2 YYEEEE. This CDR3 is built from 11 residues. V lost 6 bases and J 4 bases, leaving 6 bases between the germline ends. This CDR3 reads CASNKADTQYF. The DNA read from the CDR3 is TGTGCCAGCAATAAGGCAGATACG.

This clone appeared many times. From the germline J gene comes the end of the CDR3, since the read stops 3 residues before it. This chain connects TRBV19 to TRBJ2-3; a possible D gene is TRBD2 (6 bases). Germline assignment: CDR1 LNHDA and CDR2 SQIVND (reference sequence). The V end was cut by 6 bases, the J end by 0 bases, with 7 bases between. The CDR3 extends over 13 amino acids. The CDR3 DNA, read in part, is TGTGCCAGTAGAGCGGGTAGCACAGATACG. Protein: CASRAGSTDT. The complete CDR3 reads CASRAGSTDTQYF.